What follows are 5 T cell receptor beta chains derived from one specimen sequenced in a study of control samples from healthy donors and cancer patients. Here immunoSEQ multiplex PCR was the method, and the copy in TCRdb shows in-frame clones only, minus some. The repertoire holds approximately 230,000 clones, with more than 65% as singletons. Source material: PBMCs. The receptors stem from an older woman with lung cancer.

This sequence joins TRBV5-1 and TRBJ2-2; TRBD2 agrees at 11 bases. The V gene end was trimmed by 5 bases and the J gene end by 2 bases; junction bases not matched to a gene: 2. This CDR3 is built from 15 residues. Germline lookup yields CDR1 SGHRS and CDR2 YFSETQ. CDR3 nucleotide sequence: TGCGCCAGCAGGGGACTAGCGGTTAACACCGGGGAGCTGTTTTTT. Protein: CASRGLAVNTGELFF.

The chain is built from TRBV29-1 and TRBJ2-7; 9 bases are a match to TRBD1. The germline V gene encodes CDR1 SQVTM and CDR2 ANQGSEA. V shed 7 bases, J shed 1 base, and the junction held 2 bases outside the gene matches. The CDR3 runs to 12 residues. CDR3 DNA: TGCAGCGGCGGACAGGGGTCCTACGAGCAGTACTTC. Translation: CSGGQGSYEQYF.

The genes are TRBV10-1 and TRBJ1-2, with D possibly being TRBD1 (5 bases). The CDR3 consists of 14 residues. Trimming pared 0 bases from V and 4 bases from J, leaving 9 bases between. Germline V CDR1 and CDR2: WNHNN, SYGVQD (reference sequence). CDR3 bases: TGCGCCAGCAGTGAGTCGAGGGACCTCTATGGCTACACCTTC. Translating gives CASSESRDLYGYTF.

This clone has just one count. CDR3 in amino acids: CASSVQNSHSYEQYF. The DNA of the CDR3 is TGTGCCAGTAGTGTTCAGAACAGTCATTCCTACGAGCAGTACTTC. The chain uses TRBV19 and TRBJ2-7; no reliable D call. This CDR3 comprises 15 residues. Trimming removed 5 bases at V and 1 base at J, with 15 bases between. CDR1 LNHDA and CDR2 SQIVND come from the germline V gene (reference sequence).

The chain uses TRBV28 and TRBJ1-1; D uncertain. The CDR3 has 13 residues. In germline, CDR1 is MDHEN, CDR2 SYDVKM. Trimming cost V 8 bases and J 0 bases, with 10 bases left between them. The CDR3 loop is CASGESLNTEAFF. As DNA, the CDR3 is TGTGCCAGCGGGGAGAGTTTGAACACTGAAGCTTTCTTT.